This T cell receptor beta chain was captured in a study of cytotoxic CD8 clonotypes in ibrutinib-treated CLL. On the study more broadly: Within the patient group, 11 were relapsed/refractory and approximately 16 treatment-naive, and 17 were IGHV unmutated. Mean values per sample were 250,000 to 300,000 productive templates and 93,000 or so productive rearrangements. Notes on the study in general: There were few public clonotypes, and on treatment they contracted or stayed stable. Sustained-remission and progressing patients' sampling times differed.

With respect to this clone: What it binds is unknown.

Clones were read by immunoSEQ multiplex PCR, and TCRdb kept only the in-frame ones, dropping some. Found here are 270,000 or so clones, more than 70% of them singletons; the top ten hold about 5.3%. This receptor was obtained from a human donor with chronic lymphocytic leukemia. Source: PBMCs, taken at disease progression, from a patient treated with ibrutinib.

The CDR3 sequence: CASSFMGLLYEQYF. In DNA form, the CDR3 reads TGTGCCAGCAGCTTCATGGGGCTGCTGTACGAGCAGTACTTC. The chain carries TRBV11-2 and TRBJ2-7; the D gene is possibly TRBD1 (5 bases). CDR1 and CDR2 (germline): SGHAT, FQNNGV. V was trimmed by 3 bases and J by 4 bases, leaving 13 bases between them. The CDR3 has 14 residues.